This TCR beta chain comes out of a study of blood T cell repertoires in COVID-19. Study overall: Samples came from the United States, Italy and Spain, spanning acute and convalescent COVID-19.

As originally analysed: Researchers report that nucleated cell counts were estimated from reference gene primer amplification. Method: immunoSEQ multiplex PCR; TCRdb's copy keeps in-frame clones and lacks some. That table is the source of V, J and clone size, and D and trimming were worked out from the DNA. The repertoire holds a few hundred thousand clones, with 90% as singletons. V lost 3 bases, J lost 8 bases, and 11 bases lay in between. The CDR3 is made up of 13 amino acids. CDR1 and CDR2 (germline): DFQATT, SNEGSKA (reference sequence). This clone was counted between two and nine times. Sequencing input: PBMCs or T cells enriched from blood (not recorded which). The TCR originated in a young man who had recovered from COVID-19. V usage is TRBV20-1 and J usage is TRBJ1-6; weak D call: TRBD1 (6 bases). The CDR3 coding sequence is TGCAGTGCTAGTAAGGACAGTTATTCACCCCTCCACTTT. The encoded protein is CSASKDSYSPLHF.